This TCR beta chain is drawn from a study of T cell repertoires in cytomegalovirus infection. Study-wide context: Public signatures in TCR beta pointed to CMV infection and matching HLA type. Whole-study findings and limits: What dominated the ex vivo response were HLA-C-restricted CMV-specific TCR beta clonotypes.

V was clipped by 7 bases and J by 5 bases, with 18 bases between them. The CDR3 loop spans 14 amino acids. One entry per CDR3 protein results from TCRdb running MiXCR on the reads. The sample comprises about 450,000 distinct CDR3 sequences, approximately 32% of which are singletons, and roughly 15% rests with the top ten. This clonotype was found a few times. The antigen is not known. The clonotype originates from a human donor in good health (CMV status not recorded). Some clones in this sample may be carry-over from other donors' samples. The chain employs TRBV12-3 or TRBV12-4 and TRBJ2-7, with D possibly matching TRBD2 (5 bases). The sequencing input was PBMCs. CDR3 in DNA: TGTGCCAGCACCAACGGGCGGAGGCACGACGAGCAGTACTTC. This translates into CASTNGRRHDEQYF.